This T cell receptor (beta chain) is drawn from a study of cytomegalovirus exposure and HLA in healthy donors. Notes on the study in general: For most TCR sequences rarity was the rule, although some public TCRs occurred in many donors. Later analysis suggested links between common viral pathogens and several top significant clusters. TCR beta chain V- and J-gene trimming was linked, in a later analysis, to a missense variant in DCLRE1C.

CDR3 length equals 16 residues. Trimming cost V 3 bases and J 4 bases; bases outside gene matches: 9. Germline CDR1 is MGHRA and CDR2 is YSYEKL. Use of 60 Vbeta and 13 Jbeta primers characterized the PCR. Assay used: immunoSEQ multiplex PCR; TCRdb lists only in-frame clones, some missing. The table shows 110,000 to 150,000 clones, with about 77% occurring only once. Concerning this clone: Its antigen remains unknown.

The J gene is TRBJ2-7, the V gene TRBV4-1; 10 positions agree with TRBD1. The sample comprised PBMCs. The sequence came from a male donor in good health and CMV-seronegative. This chain's CDR3 is CASSQDRDRGFYEQYF. The CDR3 region has the DNA TGCGCCAGCAGCCAGGACCGGGACAGGGGATTTTACGAGCAGTACTTC.